Here is one T cell receptor (beta chain) with its context. This sample was taken from a study of cytomegalovirus exposure and HLA in healthy donors. Whole-study context: When over 300 donors were genotyped, about 86% of them were found to fall in the Caucasian-associated ancestry cluster.

PCR amplification relied on 60 Vbeta primers (plus 13 Jbeta primers). TCRdb's copy holds only in-frame clones and misses some; the assay was immunoSEQ multiplex PCR. The table has around 300,000 clones, 84% seen once. Trimming stripped 0 bases from V and 6 bases from J, with 3 bases between. The CDR3 consists of 12 residues. Germline CDR1 is SNHLY and CDR2 is FYNNEI. The origin of this receptor is a woman aged 40 to 55 in good health and CMV-seropositive. This rearrangement joins TRBV2 to TRBJ2-1; D gene unclear. Material: PBMCs. The CDR3 nucleotides are TGTGCCAGCAGTGAAGCCCGCAATGAGCAGTTCTTC. Translation: CASSEARNEQFF.